This T cell receptor (beta chain) was obtained from a study of human T cells and chemical hapten exposure. It was the library that attached unique molecular identifiers to individual cDNA molecules. TCRdb re-called the RACE reads with MiXCR, one entry per CDR3 protein. The table includes about 340,000 distinct CDR3 sequences, around 7% detected once. Trimming cost V 6 bases and J 8 bases, with 16 bases left between them. The CDR3 sequence is 13 residues long. Time point: patch test 1, 2 weeks after DPC sensitization. As to treatment: therapeutic diphenylcyclopropenone sensitization with weekly scalp DPC. Non-pregnant alopecia patients aged 18 to 70, suitable for DPC therapy.

The V gene is TRBV12-3 or TRBV12-4, the J gene TRBJ1-1, with D tentatively TRBD1 (5 bases). This material consisted of whole blood, taken in connection with sensitization to the hapten diphenylcyclopropenone (DPC). The origin of this receptor is a woman aged 18 to 35 with alopecia areata. Some clones in this sample may be carry-over from other donors' samples. CDR3 DNA: TGTGCCAGCAGCCTAATGGGGCAGACAGAAGCTTTCTTT. Protein sequence: CASSLMGQTEAFF.